This TCR beta chain comes out of a study of blood T cell repertoires in COVID-19. Study at large: Sites in the United States, Italy and Spain provided acute and convalescent COVID-19 samples. T cells, B-cell-depleted T cells, or PBMCs supplied cDNA or gDNA.

Allocation to cohorts depended on clinical history reported by the participants. Per the original data handling: Amplifying reference gene primers gave estimates of nucleated cell counts. The repertoire was sequenced with immunoSEQ multiplex PCR; TCRdb's copy has only in-frame clones and lacks some. D and trimming come from the DNA, and the V and J calls and clone size come from that table. The sample lists under 500,000 clones, about 85% seen once, with around 1.8% in the top ten. Per the germline V gene, CDR1 is SGHDT and CDR2 is YYEEEE. There are 13 residues in the CDR3. With V trimmed by 4 bases and J by 8 bases, 7 bases remained unmatched.

This receptor was taken from a woman aged 18-30 years with acute COVID-19. V usage is TRBV5-6 and J usage is TRBJ1-2; 8 bases map to TRBD1. Sequenced input: PBMCs or T cells enriched from blood (not recorded which). CDR3 sequence reads: CASSRDRGFGYTF. The DNA of the CDR3 is TGTGCCAGCAGCAGAGACAGGGGATTCGGCTACACCTTC.